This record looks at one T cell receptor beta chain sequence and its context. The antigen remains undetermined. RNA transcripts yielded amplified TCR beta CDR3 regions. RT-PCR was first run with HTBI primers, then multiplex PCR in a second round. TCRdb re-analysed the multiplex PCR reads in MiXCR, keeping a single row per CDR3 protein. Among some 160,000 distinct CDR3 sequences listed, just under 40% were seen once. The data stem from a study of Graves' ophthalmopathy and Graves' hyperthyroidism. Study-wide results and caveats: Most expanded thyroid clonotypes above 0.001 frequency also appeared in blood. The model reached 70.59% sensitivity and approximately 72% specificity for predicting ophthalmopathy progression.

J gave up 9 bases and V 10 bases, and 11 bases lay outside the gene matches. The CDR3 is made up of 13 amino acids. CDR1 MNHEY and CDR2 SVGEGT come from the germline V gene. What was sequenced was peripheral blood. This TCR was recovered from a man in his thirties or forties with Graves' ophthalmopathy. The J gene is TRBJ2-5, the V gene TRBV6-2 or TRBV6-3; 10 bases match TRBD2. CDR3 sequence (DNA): TGTGCCACCCTAGCGGGAGACACCGGGGCCCAGTACTTC. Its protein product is CATLAGDTGAQYF.